Described below is a single T cell receptor (beta chain) sequence and its context. This record comes from a study of blood T cell repertoires in COVID-19. Across the whole study: Acute and convalescent COVID-19 samples came from the United States, Italy and Spain. T cells, B-cell-depleted T cells, or PBMCs supplied cDNA or gDNA.

Germline V gives CDR1 SGHTA, CDR2 FQGNSA. V dropped 5 bases and J dropped 4 bases, with 11 bases sitting between them. CDR3 size: 13 residues. Seattle cases were enrolled at active infection and followed longitudinally. In the authors' workflow: Estimation of nucleated cell counts was performed using reference gene primer amplification. TCRdb's table, derived via immunoSEQ multiplex PCR, lists solely in-frame clones and lacks some. V, J and clone size are those of that table, while D and trimming were read from the DNA. The table shows around 190,000 clones, with around 83% occurring only once. The chain combines TRBV7-2 with TRBJ2-5; D is perhaps TRBD1 (7 bases). Sequencing was performed on peripheral blood. The sequence was obtained from a woman in her 70s with COVID-19, enrolled during active disease. The DNA for the CDR3 is TGTGCCAGCAGCCCAGGGGGGAGAGAGACCCAGTACTTC. It codes for CASSPGGRETQYF.